A single T cell receptor beta chain is shown here with its context. This sample was taken from a study of blood T cell repertoires in COVID-19. V lost 0 bases and J lost 11, with 15 bases in between. The CDR3 covers 14 residues. CDR1 is MNHEY, CDR2 SVGAGI, per germline. The assay was immunoSEQ multiplex PCR, and TCRdb's table has in-frame clones only and misses some. The sample holds around 98,000 clones, 82% seen once. Sequenced material: peripheral blood. The genes are TRBV6-5 and TRBJ2-3; D may be TRBD1 (5 bases). The sequence was obtained from a man between 65 and 85 years old with active or convalescent COVID-19. Here the CDR3 reads CASSYSKGPGKQYF. CDR3 in DNA: TGTGCCAGCAGTTACTCTAAGGGCCCAGGGAAGCAGTATTTT.